These 13 T cell receptor beta chains originate from one sample sequenced in a study of shared clonotypes between healthy human individuals. Sequencing used immunoSEQ multiplex PCR; TCRdb keeps in-frame clones, though not all of them. The sample holds 2 million to 2.5 million clones, approximately 95% seen once. Sequenced material: naive CD4+ T cells sorted from blood. Subset meaning: CD45RA+ positively selected. These receptors all stem from a man in his late teens or twenties in good health.

This clone was counted once. This chain links TRBV6-5 with TRBJ1-1; a weak D match, TRBD1 (6 bases). CDR1 and CDR2 (germline): MNHEY, SVGAGI. Trimming removed 6 bases at V and 1 base at J, with 12 bases between. This CDR3 spans 14 amino acids. CDR3: CASRYRETNTEAFF. For the CDR3, the DNA is TGTGCCAGCAGGTACAGGGAGACGAACACTGAAGCTTTCTTT.

This rearrangement joins TRBV7-6 to TRBJ1-6; D remains unclear. Germline V lookup: CDR1 SGHVS, CDR2 FNYEAQ. The CDR3 has 12 residues. V was trimmed by 5 bases and J by 9 bases, leaving 8 bases between them. The CDR3 sequence: CASSPGSSPLHF. CDR3 nucleotide sequence: TGTGCCAGCAGCCCGGGGAGTTCACCCCTCCACTTT.

CDR3 region: CSVQTGWDTEAFF. The CDR3 nucleotides are TGCAGCGTTCAGACAGGGTGGGACACTGAAGCTTTCTTT. This sequence joins TRBV29-1 and TRBJ1-1, with 7 bases fitting TRBD1. The ends lost 5 bases at V and 3 bases at J; junction bases unmatched: 6. The germline V gene encodes CDR1 SQVTM and CDR2 ANQGSEA. This CDR3 is built from 13 residues.

This chain uses TRBV18 with TRBJ1-4, with a possible D match to TRBD1 (6 bases). Germline V gene lookup returns CDR1 KGHSH and CDR2 LQKENI. The CDR3 has 14 amino acids. V lost 3 bases to trimming and J lost 8 bases, with 13 bases between them. The DNA of the CDR3 is TGTGCCAGCTCACCGGGACAAAAGGGGGAAAAACTGTTTTTT. Its protein is CASSPGQKGEKLFF.

In the case of this clone: This same CDR3 is encoded by further DNA sequences in the sample. The DNA for the CDR3 is TGTGCCAGCAGCTTGGAAGGTGGTTCACCCCTCCACTTT. Translation gives CASSLEGGSPLHF. The J gene is TRBJ1-6, the V gene TRBV7-9; D unclear. V gave up 3 bases and J gave up 9 bases, with 9 bases separating them. Germline-derived CDR1 and CDR2 are SEHNR and FQNEAQ (reference sequence). This CDR3 comprises 13 residues.

The chain has TRBV4-1 and TRBJ2-3; 12 bases map to TRBD2. The V gene end was trimmed by 4 bases and the J gene end by 4 bases; junction bases not matched to a gene: 12. Germline CDR1 reads MGHRA; CDR2 reads YSYEKL. This CDR3 region has 18 residues. The CDR3 bases are TGCGCCAGCAGCCCCCTCAGCCTAGCGGGGGGGCCTTCAGATACGCAGTATTTT. The encoded protein is CASSPLSLAGGPSDTQYF.

In regard to this clone: Other DNA sequences within the sample encode an identical CDR3. The chain is built from TRBV14 and TRBJ2-5; TRBD2 is a possible D gene (6 bases). The V gene's germline CDR1 is SGHDN and CDR2 FVKESK. Trimming stripped 1 base from V and 1 base from J, with 7 bases between. The CDR3 is 14 residues long. The CDR3 reads CASSQGGVQETQYF. The DNA for the CDR3 is TGTGCCAGCAGCCAAGGGGGGGTCCAAGAGACCCAGTACTTC.

The CDR3 DNA reads TGTGCCAGCAGCTGGGATTCGGGAAACGCTGGAAACACCATATATTTT. The encoded protein is CASSWDSGNAGNTIYF. The gene calls are TRBV7-2 and TRBJ1-3; D is uncertain. V lost 4 bases, J lost 2 bases, and 15 bases lay in between. This CDR3 region has 16 residues. CDR1 is SGHTA, CDR2 FQGNSA, per germline. Using reference TRBV7-2 and TRBJ1-3 for the parts outside the CDR3, the full variable domain is GAGVSQSPSNKVTEKGKDVELRCDPISGHTALYWYRQSLGQGLEFLIYFQGNSAPDKSGLPSDRFSAERTGGSVSTLTIQRTQQEDSAVYLCASSWDSGNAGNTIYFGEGSWLTVV.

This chain links TRBV28 with TRBJ1-2, with D possibly being TRBD1 (5 bases). Trimming removed 3 bases from V and 4 bases from J, with 15 bases in between. CDR1 MDHEN and CDR2 SYDVKM come from the germline V gene. CDR3 length: 15 amino acids. CDR3 nucleotide sequence: TGTGCCAGCAGTTTGGGGCCGGGACGGAGCTATGGCTACACCTTC. It is translated as CASSLGPGRSYGYTF.

DNA for the CDR3: TGTGCCAGCAGCAGTCAGTCGGGGCACACAGATACGCAGTATTTT. Its protein product is CASSSQSGHTDTQYF. The rearrangement joins TRBV6-4 to TRBJ2-3, with D perhaps matching TRBD1 or TRBD2 (5 bases each). The CDR3 has 15 amino acids. V gave up 6 bases and J gave up 2 bases, with 15 bases separating them. Germline V gives CDR1 MRHNA, CDR2 SNTAGT.

This chain joins TRBV7-9 and TRBJ1-1; TRBD1 aligns across 9 bases. CDR3 length equals 15 residues. J was trimmed by 3 bases and V by 3 bases; bases with no gene match: 5. The germline V gene encodes CDR1 SEHNR and CDR2 FQNEAQ (reference sequence). The CDR3 spells CASSFHRDRDTEAFF. CDR3 nucleotides: TGTGCCAGCAGCTTCCACCGGGACAGGGACACTGAAGCTTTCTTT.

This sequence joins TRBV12-5 and TRBJ2-2; D call uncertain. Trimming removed 0 bases from V and 1 base from J, with 6 bases in between. Germline V gene lookup returns CDR1 LGHNT and CDR2 FRNRAP. CDR3 length equals 15 residues. The CDR3 region is CASGLVLVNTGELFF. The CDR3 nucleotides read TGTGCTAGTGGTTTGGTACTCGTGAACACCGGGGAGCTGTTTTTT.

This chain links TRBV7-9 with TRBJ2-7; weak D call: TRBD1 (5 bases). The length of the CDR3 is 18 residues. Trimming took 0 bases from V and 2 from J, leaving 20 bases between them. Germline lookup yields CDR1 SEHNR and CDR2 FQNEAQ (reference sequence). The CDR3, as DNA: TGTGCCAGCAGCTTAGCGGGTGGGGCAGGCATTAAGGCCTACGAGCAGTACTTC. Protein: CASSLAGGAGIKAYEQYF.